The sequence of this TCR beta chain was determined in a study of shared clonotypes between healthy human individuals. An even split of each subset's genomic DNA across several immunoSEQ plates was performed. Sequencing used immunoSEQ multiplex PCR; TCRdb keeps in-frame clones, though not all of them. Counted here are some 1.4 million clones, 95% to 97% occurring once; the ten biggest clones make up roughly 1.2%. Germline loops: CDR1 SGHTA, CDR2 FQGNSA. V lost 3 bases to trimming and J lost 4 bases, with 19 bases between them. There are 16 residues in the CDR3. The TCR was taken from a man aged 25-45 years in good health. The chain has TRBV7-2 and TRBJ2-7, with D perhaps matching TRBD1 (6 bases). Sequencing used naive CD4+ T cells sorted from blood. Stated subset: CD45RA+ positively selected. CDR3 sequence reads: CASSLTQGPKLYEQYF. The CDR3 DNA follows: TGTGCCAGCAGCTTGACACAGGGCCCAAAACTATACGAGCAGTACTTC.